The next 10 T cell receptor beta chains were all read from a single sample in a study of T cell repertoires in cytomegalovirus infection. TCRdb fed the reads into MiXCR, producing one record per CDR3 protein. The table has approximately 1,000,000 distinct CDR3 sequences, 30% to 40% seen once; the top ten hold roughly 13%. These receptors' antigens are unknown. Sequenced material: cultured CD8+ T cells from PBMCs, taken from culture after CMV antigen stimulation. Receptor source: a human donor in good health (CMV status not recorded). Some clones in this sample may be carry-over from other donors' samples.

This clonotype was counted between two and nine times. This sequence joins TRBV9 and TRBJ1-5, with D unclear. In germline, CDR1 is SGDLS, CDR2 YYNGEE. Deletions cut 1 base from V and 7 bases from J, with 9 bases between. The CDR3 spans 13 residues. CDR3 coding DNA: TGTGCCAGCAGCGTACGGGGAGAACAGCCCCAGCATTTT. This codes for CASSVRGEQPQHF.

The gene calls are TRBV6-6 and TRBJ2-5, with D possibly TRBD2 on 7 matching bases. V lost 2 bases and J 4 bases, leaving 20 bases between the germline ends. CDR3 size: 17 residues. Per germline, CDR1 MNHNY and CDR2 SVGAGI (reference sequence). CDR3 sequence (DNA): TGTGCCAGCAGTTACGGGCTAGCTATAGGGGGGGGAGAGACCCAGTACTTC. This gives the protein CASSYGLAIGGGETQYF.

The V and J genes are TRBV14 and TRBJ1-2; D gene unclear. The CDR3 is made up of 14 amino acids. CDR1 is SGHDN and CDR2 is FVKESK in the germline V gene. Trimming shortened V by 1 base and J by 1 base, and 7 bases separated the two germline ends. This CDR3 is CASSQGSGNYGYTF. The CDR3 DNA sequence: TGTGCCAGCAGCCAAGGGAGCGGTAACTATGGCTACACCTTC.

This clonotype was detected only a few times. This chain joins TRBV7-6 and TRBJ2-3; D is possibly TRBD2 (5 bases). V shed 4 bases and J shed 0 bases, with 17 bases lying between them. Germline CDR1 SGHVS, CDR2 FNYEAQ. The CDR3 covers 17 residues. This chain's CDR3 is CASSSRLLRVSTDTQYF. In DNA form, the CDR3 reads TGTGCCAGCAGCTCCCGCCTCTTGAGGGTTAGCACAGATACGCAGTATTTT. The whole variable domain, filled in from reference TRBV7-6 and TRBJ2-3, reads GAGVSQSPRYKVTKRGQDVALRCDPISGHVSLYWYRQALGQGPEFLTYFNYEAQQDKSGLPNDRFSAERPEGSISTLTIQRTEQRDSAMYRCASSSRLLRVSTDTQYFGPGTRLTVL.

The J gene is TRBJ2-1, the V gene TRBV28; 8 bases agree with TRBD2. The CDR3 extends over 14 amino acids. Looked up from germline, CDR1 is MDHEN and CDR2 is SYDVKM. Trimming took 4 bases from V and 6 from J; bases not matched to a gene: 5. For the CDR3, the DNA is TGTGCCAGCAGTTCCTCGGGGGGGGTCAATGAGCAGTTCTTC. Translation gives CASSSSGGVNEQFF.

The chain links TRBV27 to TRBJ1-1; 12 bases align to TRBD1. CDR3 length: 16 amino acids. Germline-derived CDR1 and CDR2 are MNHEY and SMNVEV (reference sequence). V lost 6 bases, J lost 1 base, and 6 bases stayed unmatched. CDR3 DNA: TGTGCCAGCAGCGACGGGACAGGGGGCCCGAACACTGAAGCTTTCTTT. It translates to CASSDGTGGPNTEAFF.

This clonotype was counted ten times or more. This chain connects TRBV7-6 to TRBJ2-1; D gene uncertain. The CDR3 sequence is 13 residues long. Germline CDR1 reads SGHVS; CDR2 reads FNYEAQ. Between the trimmed V and J ends, which lost 0 bases and 5 bases, there was a span of 5 bases. The CDR3 is CASSLARNNEQFF. The CDR3, as DNA: TGTGCCAGCAGCTTAGCGAGGAACAATGAGCAGTTCTTC. The variable domain in full, completed from reference TRBV7-6 and TRBJ2-1, reads GAGVSQSPRYKVTKRGQDVALRCDPISGHVSLYWYRQALGQGPEFLTYFNYEAQQDKSGLPNDRFSAERPEGSISTLTIQRTEQRDSAMYRCASSLARNNEQFFGPGTRLTVL.

This chain links TRBV4-3 with TRBJ2-1; perhaps TRBD2 as D (6 bases). The CDR3 is 16 residues long. V lost 4 bases and J lost 0, with 13 bases in between. Germline-derived CDR1 and CDR2 are LGHNA and YSLEER. The CDR3 is CASSPTWGVSYNEQFF. Here the CDR3 DNA reads TGCGCCAGCAGCCCCACGTGGGGGGTCTCCTACAATGAGCAGTTCTTC.

The sample holds a few counts of this clonotype. The chain is built from TRBV4-1 and TRBJ2-5; D possibly corresponds to TRBD2 (5 bases). The CDR3 spans 14 residues. Between the trimmed V and J ends, which lost 1 base and 7 bases, there was a span of 13 bases. The germline CDR1 and CDR2 sequences are MGHRA and YSYEKL. CDR3 DNA sequence: TGCGCCAGCAGCCAAGTGCTAGCCGCTGGGACCCAGTACTTC. The encoded protein is CASSQVLAAGTQYF.

This clonotype appeared many times. The chain recombines TRBV7-9 with TRBJ1-3; D call uncertain. The CDR3 runs to 17 residues. Per germline, CDR1 SEHNR and CDR2 FQNEAQ (reference sequence). V shed 3 bases and J shed 0 bases, with 15 bases lying between them. The DNA for the CDR3 is TGTGCCAGCAGCTTGGCCCCTGGTGGCTTCTCTGGAAACACCATATATTTT. Its protein is CASSLAPGGFSGNTIYF.